This TCR beta chain is from a study of technical replicates of blood from a handful of donors. TCRdb keeps only in-frame clones here, not all; method: immunoSEQ multiplex PCR. The table has tens of thousands of clones, approximately 95% seen once; the top ten hold 0.25%. Sequenced sample: T cells isolated from PBMCs. The source is a human donor in good health.

Written as DNA, the CDR3 is TGCGCCAGCAGCTTGGGGCAGGACAGCTCCTACGAGCAGTACTTC. This codes for CASSLGQDSSYEQYF. The genes are TRBV5-1 and TRBJ2-7; perhaps TRBD1 as D (6 bases). Trimming stripped 0 bases from V and 0 bases from J, with 10 bases between. CDR1 and CDR2 (germline): SGHRS, YFSETQ. The CDR3 spans 15 residues.